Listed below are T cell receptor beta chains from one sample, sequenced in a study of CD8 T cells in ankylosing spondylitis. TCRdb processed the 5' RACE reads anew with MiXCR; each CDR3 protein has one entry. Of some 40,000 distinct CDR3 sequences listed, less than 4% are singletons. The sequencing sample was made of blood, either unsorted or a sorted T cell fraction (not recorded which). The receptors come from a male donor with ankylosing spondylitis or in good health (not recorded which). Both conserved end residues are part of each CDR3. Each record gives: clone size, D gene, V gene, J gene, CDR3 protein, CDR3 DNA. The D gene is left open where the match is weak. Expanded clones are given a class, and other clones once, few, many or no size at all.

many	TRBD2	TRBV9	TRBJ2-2	CASSVDGGGASYTGELFF	TGTGCCAGCAGCGTAGATGGCGGGGGGGCCTCTTACACCGGGGAGCTGTTTTTT
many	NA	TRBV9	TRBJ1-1	CASSVGARNTEAFF	TGTGCCAGCAGCGTCGGGGCCCGGAACACTGAAGCTTTCTTT
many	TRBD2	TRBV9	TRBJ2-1	CASSVRLAGGSNEQFF	TGTGCCAGCAGCGTGCGACTAGCGGGAGGGTCAAATGAGCAGTTCTTC
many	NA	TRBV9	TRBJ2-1	CASSGGWGSPSYNEQFF	TGTGCCAGCAGCGGCGGGTGGGGGAGTCCCTCCTACAATGAGCAGTTCTTC
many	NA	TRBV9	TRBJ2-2	CASGLDTGELFF	TGTGCCAGCGGCCTGGACACCGGGGAGCTGTTTTTT
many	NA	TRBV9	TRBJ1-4	CASSGGLDEKLFF	TGTGCCAGCAGCGGAGGGTTGGATGAAAAACTGTTTTTT
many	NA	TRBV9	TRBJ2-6	CASSPRGLSGANVLTF	TGTGCCAGCAGCCCAAGAGGCCTCTCTGGGGCCAACGTCCTGACTTTC
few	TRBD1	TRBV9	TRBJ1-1	CASSVEGAHTEAFF	TGTGCCAGCAGCGTAGAGGGGGCGCACACTGAAGCTTTCTTT
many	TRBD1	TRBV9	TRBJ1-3	CASSPGDSRNTIYF	TGTGCCAGCAGCCCTGGGGACAGTAGAAACACCATATATTTT
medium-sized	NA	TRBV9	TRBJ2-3	CASSVGSTDTQYF	TGTGCCAGCAGCGTAGGAAGCACAGATACGCAGTATTTT
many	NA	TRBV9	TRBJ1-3	CASSVAQLGNTIYF	TGTGCCAGCAGCGTAGCCCAGTTGGGAAACACCATATATTTT
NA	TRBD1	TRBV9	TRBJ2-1	CASSGIGTGPYNEQFF	TGTGCCAGCAGCGGCATCGGGACAGGGCCCTACAATGAGCAGTTCTTC
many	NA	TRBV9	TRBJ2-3	CASSGSRDPRADTQYF	TGTGCCAGCAGCGGATCCCGGGACCCGAGGGCAGATACGCAGTATTTT
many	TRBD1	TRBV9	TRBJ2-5	CASSARDRSETQYF	TGTGCCAGCAGCGCTCGGGACAGGTCGGAGACCCAGTACTTC
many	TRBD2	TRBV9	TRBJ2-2	CASSVGIAGPELFF	TGTGCCAGCAGCGTAGGGATAGCGGGGCCCGAGCTGTTTTTT
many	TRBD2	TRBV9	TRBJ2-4	CASSGRGGIQYF	TGTGCCAGCAGCGGCCGGGGGGGCATTCAGTACTTC
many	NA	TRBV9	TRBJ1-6	CASSVDPQSPLHF	TGTGCCAGCAGCGTAGACCCTCAGTCACCCCTCCACTTT
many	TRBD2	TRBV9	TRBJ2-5	CASSVTLAGVETQYF	TGTGCCAGCAGCGTAACACTAGCGGGAGTCGAGACCCAGTACTTC
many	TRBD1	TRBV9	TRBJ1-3	CASSKRGQGPESTIYF	TGTGCCAGCAGCAAAAGGGGACAGGGCCCTGAGAGCACCATATATTTT
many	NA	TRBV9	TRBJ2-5	CASSAQETQETQYF	TGTGCCAGCAGCGCCCAGGAGACTCAAGAGACCCAGTACTTC
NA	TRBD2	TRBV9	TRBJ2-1	CASSGGLAGYSSYNEQFF	TGTGCCAGCAGCGGGGGACTAGCGGGATATAGCTCCTACAATGAGCAGTTCTTC
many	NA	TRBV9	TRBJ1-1	CASSQGPGDTEAFF	TGTGCCAGCAGCCAGGGTCCTGGGGACACTGAAGCTTTCTTT
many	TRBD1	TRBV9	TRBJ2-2	CASSARQGSNTGELFF	TGTGCCAGCAGCGCAAGACAGGGTAGTAACACCGGGGAGCTGTTTTTT
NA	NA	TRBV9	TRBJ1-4	CASSVGAGRLFF	TGTGCCAGCAGCGTAGGGGCGGGAAGACTGTTTTTT
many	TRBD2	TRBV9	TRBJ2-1	CASSVTSGGIYNEQFF	TGTGCCAGCAGCGTGACTAGCGGGGGGATATACAATGAGCAGTTCTTC
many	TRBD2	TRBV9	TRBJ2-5	CASSNSGTLQETQYF	TGTGCCAGCAGCAATAGCGGGACCTTACAAGAGACCCAGTACTTC
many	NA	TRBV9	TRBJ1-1	CASSVGAGAAFF	TGTGCCAGCAGCGTAGGAGCCGGGGCAGCTTTCTTT
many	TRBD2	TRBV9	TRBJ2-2	CASSVAGTSGTGELFF	TGTGCCAGCAGCGTAGCTGGGACTAGCGGCACCGGGGAGCTGTTTTTT
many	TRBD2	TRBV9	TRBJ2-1	CASSAPGLAGSYNEQFF	TGTGCCAGCAGCGCACCGGGACTAGCGGGCTCCTACAATGAGCAGTTCTTC
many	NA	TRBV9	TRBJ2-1	CASSAPRGHEQFF	TGTGCCAGCAGCGCCCCCAGGGGCCATGAGCAGTTCTTC